What follows are 13 T cell receptor beta chains derived from one specimen sequenced in a study of OX40 agonist ivuxolimab in advanced cancers. Libraries were prepared by immunoSEQ multiplex PCR; TCRdb keeps only in-frame clonotypes and omits some of them. Here the sample spans tens of thousands of clones, nearly 90% being singletons. The starting material was CD4+ or CD8+ T cells sorted from blood, obtained in a trial of the OX40 agonist ivuxolimab. The source of these receptors is an adult with an advanced solid tumor such as melanoma, head and neck, liver or kidney cancer.

The chain has TRBV9 and TRBJ2-1, with TRBD2 identical over 8 bases. The CDR3 length is 16 residues. Germline trimming cut 3 bases from V and 1 base from J; bases unmatched to any gene: 6. The germline V gene encodes CDR1 SGDLS and CDR2 YYNGEE. CDR3 coding DNA: TGTGCCAGCAGCGAGGAGCGGGGGCTTTCCTACAATGAGCAGTTCTTC. Amino acid sequence: CASSEERGLSYNEQFF.

This chain links TRBV6-1 with TRBJ2-4; no firm D call. The CDR3 length is 13 residues. Germline CDR1 and CDR2: MNHNS and SASEGT. Trimming shortened V by 8 bases and J by 2 bases, and 10 bases separated the two germline ends. CDR3 DNA: TGTGCCAGCGCCTGGGAATCCAAAAACATTCAGTACTTC. Protein product: CASAWESKNIQYF.

The sample holds one count of this clone. The V call is TRBV11-2, the J call TRBJ1-5, with D tentatively TRBD1 (5 bases). V lost 3 bases and J lost 6, with 12 bases in between. The CDR3 covers 14 residues. Per the germline V gene, CDR1 is SGHAT and CDR2 is FQNNGV. CDR3 residues: CASSFDGDRQPQHF. CDR3 coding DNA: TGTGCCAGCAGCTTTGACGGGGACCGTCAGCCCCAGCATTTT.

V gene TRBV6-1 combines with J gene TRBJ1-3; no reliable D call. Trimming took 7 bases from V and 0 from J, leaving 13 bases between them. This CDR3 has 15 amino acids. Looked up from germline, CDR1 is MNHNS and CDR2 is SASEGT. The CDR3 protein is CASTKTASSGNTIYF. In nucleotides, the CDR3 is TGTGCCAGCACCAAAACAGCTTCCTCTGGAAACACCATATATTTT.

The chain is built from TRBV5-1 and TRBJ2-3; a possible D gene is TRBD1 (6 bases). The CDR3 has 17 amino acids. Germline CDR1 is SGHRS and CDR2 is YFSETQ. Trimming left V 2 bases short and J 4 bases short, with 20 bases between. Here the CDR3 DNA reads TGCGCCAGCAGCTTTAGGGGTTTGGGGGCCGTCGCAGATACGCAGTATTTT. Residues: CASSFRGLGAVADTQYF.

The gene calls are TRBV29-1 and TRBJ2-1; 12 bases are a match to TRBD2. The V and J ends lost 4 bases and 10 bases, in that order; junction bases with no gene match: 8. The CDR3 covers 14 residues. CDR1 is SQVTM and CDR2 is ANQGSEA in the germline V gene. This chain's CDR3 is CSVGRLAGGREQFF. The CDR3 bases are TGCAGCGTTGGGCGGCTAGCGGGAGGGAGGGAGCAGTTCTTC.

V gene TRBV7-9 combines with J gene TRBJ2-7; D ambiguous. Between the trimmed V and J ends, which lost 5 bases and 2 bases, there was a span of 10 bases. CDR1 is SEHNR and CDR2 is FQNEAQ in the germline V gene (reference sequence). The CDR3 is 13 residues long. CDR3 region: CASSPGVAYEQYF. The CDR3, as DNA: TGTGCCAGCAGCCCTGGGGTTGCCTACGAGCAGTACTTC.

The chain couples TRBV7-2 to TRBJ1-1; a weak D match, TRBD1 (5 bases). Germline CDR1 reads SGHTA; CDR2 reads FQGNSA. Between the trimmed V and J ends, which lost 5 bases and 1 base, there was a span of 14 bases. The CDR3 runs 15 residues. The DNA of the CDR3 is TGTGCCAGCAGCCTGGGGCCCTCAAAGAACACTGAAGCTTTCTTT. It is translated as CASSLGPSKNTEAFF.

This clone was picked up one time. This rearrangement joins TRBV7-2 to TRBJ2-7; either TRBD1 or TRBD2 may supply D (5 bases each). Trimming left V 0 bases short and J 3 bases short, with 12 bases between. CDR1 and CDR2 from the germline V gene are SGHTA and FQGNSA. The CDR3 length is 15 residues. In DNA, the CDR3 is TGTGCCAGCAGCTTAGCGACGGGGACCGGCTACGAGCAGTACTTC. Translating gives CASSLATGTGYEQYF.

CDR3 sequence reads: CASSPEGTATYEQYF. DNA for the CDR3: TGTGCCAGCAGCCCAGAGGGGACAGCTACCTACGAGCAGTACTTC. The chain is built from TRBV28 and TRBJ2-7; TRBD1 matches 7 bases. Germline lookup yields CDR1 MDHEN and CDR2 SYDVKM. The CDR3 covers 15 residues. V shed 6 bases, J shed 2 bases, and the junction held 10 bases outside the gene matches. Full variable domain (rest looked up from reference TRBV28 and TRBJ2-7): DVKVTQSSRYLVKRTGEKVFLECVQDMDHENMFWYRQDPGLGLRLIYFSYDVKMKEKGDIPEGYSVSREKKERFSLILESASTNQTSMYLCASSPEGTATYEQYFGPGTRLTVT.

This clone was detected once. This chain uses TRBV28 with TRBJ2-4, with D perhaps matching TRBD1 (7 bases). The CDR3 has 20 amino acids. V was cut by 4 bases and J by 3 bases, with 28 bases left in between. Germline lookup yields CDR1 MDHEN and CDR2 SYDVKM. CDR3 bases: TGTGCCAGCAGTTCCCCTCTGGGGGGACAGATGAGAGGCGGCAAAAACATTCAGTACTTC. Encoded protein: CASSSPLGGQMRGGKNIQYF.

V usage is TRBV7-2 and J usage is TRBJ2-2, with TRBD1 matching over 8 bases. CDR1 and CDR2 from the germline V gene are SGHTA and FQGNSA. The J segment lost 6 bases and the V segment lost 11 bases, leaving 14 bases of the junction unmatched. The CDR3 loop spans 15 amino acids. CDR3 bases: TGTGCCTCGGGCAGGGACAGGCAGAGGTCCGGGGAGCTGTTTTTT. Encoded protein: CASGRDRQRSGELFF. Based on the CDR3 plus reference TRBV7-2 and TRBJ2-2, the full variable domain is GAGVSQSPSNKVTEKGKDVELRCDPISGHTALYWYRQSLGQGLEFLIYFQGNSAPDKSGLPSDRFSAERTGGSVSTLTIQRTQQEDSAVYLCASGRDRQRSGELFFGEGSRLTVL.

This rearrangement joins TRBV28 to TRBJ1-3; no clear D. The V gene lost 7 bases and the J gene lost 0 bases, with 10 bases spanning the gap. CDR1 is MDHEN, CDR2 SYDVKM, per germline. This CDR3 spans 14 amino acids. The CDR3 nucleotides are TGTGCCAGCAAAATACGATCCTCTGGAAACACCATATATTTT. Protein product: CASKIRSSGNTIYF.